This TCR beta chain was retrieved from a study of cytomegalovirus exposure and HLA in healthy donors (dated by TCRdb to 2016 to 2017). For the wider study: In an earlier analysis of 587 of the donors, roughly 300 Gb of sequence data and 90 million to 120 million unique TCR beta sequences from about 179 million T cells were reported. To predict cytomegalovirus infection status, the study brought together high-throughput TCR immunosequencing, statistical association of individual TCRs with disease status, and machine learning. Rather than drawing on any new phenotypic data, the later analysis identified candidate immune exposures from TCR beta sequences and the way those sequences occurred across donors. The study aimed to test whether signatures of past pathogen exposure could be identified by cataloging public T cell receptors. Every discovery cohort repertoire had been produced on one sequencing platform. To decide whether each TCR beta V gene segment behaved as functional or pseudogenic, an earlier analysis of some 600 of the donors relied on high-throughput TCR beta sequencing. The T cell repertoires of 670 or so subjects were profiled by immunosequencing and related to cytomegalovirus serostatus. Five DR-DQ haplotypes were treated as single units for association and clustering because of strong linkage in the cohort. Across roughly 420 genotyped donors of the cohort, an average of about 240,000 unique TCR beta nucleotide sequences per donor were sequenced, and 15% to 20% of those sequences were non-productive. HLA typing included class I and class II loci at four-digit resolution. In addition to the first cohort of hundreds of subjects, a separate validation cohort of 100 to 150 different subjects was used. Typing coverage differed by locus: A, B, C, DRB1 and DQB1 were typed in roughly 620-640 donors, DQA1 in approximately 520, DPA1 in around 600, and DPB1 in approximately 450. A later genetic analysis used genome-wide SNP genotypes for 398 of the 666 donors, treating that subset as a discovery cohort. Donor age, sex, ethnicity and CMV serostatus were collected together with the repertoire data. Of the approximately 370 genotyped donors, approximately 80% were placed in the genetic ancestry cluster associated with self-reported Caucasian donors. An early release covering around 630 HLA-typed donors comprised roughly 300 gigabases of sequencing data and roughly 86 million unique TCR sequences. To study patterns of TCR occurrence, a later analysis re-analyzed previously published TCR beta repertoires from 666 donors and added high-resolution HLA genotyping.

Library construction relied on the immunoSEQ multiplex PCR assay. For the multiplex PCR, a mixture combining 60 forward primers for TCR Vbeta segments and 13 reverse primers for TCR Jbeta segments was used. Amplification of the CDR3 region of rearranged TCR beta genes was performed with a multiplex PCR assay on genomic DNA. On the Illumina HiSeq System, the amplified TCR beta libraries were sequenced as 87-base-pair reads. The original methods were these. A later analysis counted approximately 76 million unique TCR beta chains across the 640 or so repertoires, and some 11 million of these chains were shared by at least two donors. Raw reads were error-corrected and collapsed into unique sequences by a nearest-neighbor algorithm in which closely related sequences were merged to remove PCR and sequencing errors. To assign V, D and J gene segments, CDR3 sequences were aligned to IMGT reference sequences. For a sequence to be retained, at least a six-nucleotide match to both a V gene segment and a J gene segment was required. A rearrangement was called productive if the CDR3 had no stop codons and remained in frame with V and J, and every other rearrangement was called non-productive. Following IMGT convention, CDR3 was defined as the stretch from the second conserved V-encoded cysteine up to the conserved J-encoded phenylalanine. Sequences without an unambiguous match to a single V gene segment were excluded from the earlier analysis of several hundred of the donors. In an earlier analysis of 500 to 750 of the donors, V segments were called functional above 56.7% productive rearrangements and were called segregating when the between-donor standard deviation exceeded 5%. To diagnose cytomegalovirus status from the catalog of TCR beta chain sequences, a statistical classification framework was built. In a later analysis, V and J genes were assigned by comparing TCR nucleotide sequences against IMGT/GENE-DB human TR gene sequences. A later analysis assigned CDR3 sequences and most-parsimonious VDJ recombination scenarios with the TCRdist pipeline. A later analysis defined each TCR beta chain by its CDR3 amino acid sequence plus V-gene family, and excluded reads lacking a unique V-gene family. As a way to deal with suspected cross-contamination and a sequencing artifact, a later analysis dropped approximately 590 nucleotide sequences that were highly shared and had low generation probability. For each public chain, a later analysis derived a clonal expansion index from normalized ranks of inferred template counts within each repertoire. Generation probabilities in a later analysis came from a VDJ recombination model fitted to out-of-frame rearrangements, and those results were checked against IGoR. In a later analysis, TCR-TCR, TCR-HLA and TCR-CMV co-occurrence was scored with hypergeometric tests, and a repertoire-size bias correction was applied to TCR pairs. A later analysis estimated false discovery rates by permuting HLA or CMV assignments 20 times. In a later analysis, co-occurring TCRs were grouped using DBSCAN, and TCRdist sequence similarity was added for clustering within HLA-allele-positive subsets. Repertoires with fewer than 30,000 or more than 120,000 public chains, plus five repertoires with anomalous nucleotide sharing, were excluded from co-occurrence clustering. This immuneACCESS table, as held by TCRdb, lists in-frame sequences with V and J called but not all clones. Of the missing ones, under half trace to an unresolved V gene in checked studies; the others have no known cause. V and J calls plus clone size are reproduced from that table; the DNA served to infer D and trimming. The sample's records list around 78,000 clones. The ten largest clones represent approximately 4.2% of the sample.

The cohort was made up of 666 healthy bone marrow donors. Cohort members were all nominally healthy when sampled, although unrecorded immune exposures were likely present. The donor was CMV seropositive and belonged to the group of 250 to 300 seropositive cohort members. A peripheral blood sample was provided by each donor, and peripheral blood mononuclear cells were used for TCR beta sequencing. The Qiagen DNeasy Blood Extraction Kit was used to extract genomic DNA from the blood cell samples. Worth noting for this clone: Its antigen has not been determined.

The research as a whole found: The authors suggested that the approach could potentially be extended to other disease states and immunological phenotypes. A cluster of highly shared sequence variants was judged likely to be a technical artifact of the sequencing pipeline. Assigning TCR associations to individual alleles was difficult when HLA alleles, especially DR and DQ, strongly co-occurred. The cohort was sequenced for TCR beta chains only, and without alpha or paired-chain data the features that could be detected were limited. V-gene and J-gene trimming of TCR beta chains was associated with a missense DCLRE1C variant in a later genetic analysis, and the association was replicated in an independent cohort. A total of 164 TCR beta chains were listed by the study as associated with cytomegalovirus. In a later analysis, HLA-associated TCR beta chains were found to be more clonally expanded and to have lower generation probabilities than equally common non-associated chains. A later analysis found that TCR association rates varied across HLA loci, with DRB1 alleles showing the most associated TCRs and HLA-C alleles the fewest. In vitro tests confirmed that a few of the cytomegalovirus-associated TCR beta chains recognize cytomegalovirus antigens. Most TCR sequences were observed very rarely across donors, whereas some public TCRs were present in many individuals. Broadly in line with IMGT annotations, most TCR beta V segments showed up in productive rearrangements about 87% or about 30% of the time in an earlier analysis of under 700 of the donors. For the cohort, immune exposure information was limited to CMV serostatus. Linkage disequilibrium might explain the correlated functional status among segregating V segments, but an unknown experimental factor could not be excluded. Because some donors lacked HLA typing at each locus, the association tests relied only on the typed subset. Because counts were too low, around 18 rarely observed V segments, including chromosome 9 orphons, were left out of the earlier analysis of approximately 580 of the donors. Some IMGT-functional V segments, including TRBV6-2 and TRBV6-3, could not be told apart with the 87-base-pair reads, so those segments were excluded. The presence/absence analyses assumed that sequencing depth was roughly uniform across donors, and that assumption may not be true. A further reported finding was that TCR beta sequences accurately predicted the HLA-A and HLA-B alleles for most subjects in the first cohort. Specific HLA alleles were associated with 15,000 to 20,000 TCR beta sequences at a false discovery rate of 0.05 in a later analysis. Compared with the roughly 720-donor mean, donors in an Asian-associated ancestry cluster had fewer N-insertions in productive TCRs, according to a later genetic analysis. In both the original and validation cohorts, the classifier was reported to diagnose cytomegalovirus status with high specificity and sensitivity. Several of the top co-occurrence clusters appeared to be linked to parvovirus B19, influenza, CMV and Epstein-Barr virus, according to a later analysis. A later analysis found that most CMV-associated TCR beta chains appeared HLA-restricted, with HLA associations seemingly driven largely by CMV exposure.

CDR1 MNHNY and CDR2 SVGAGI are derived from the germline V gene (reference sequence). V was cut back by 5 bases and J by 7 bases, leaving a gap of 12 bases between them. Counted from cysteine to phenylalanine, this CDR3 has 13 amino acids. The read is trimmed to its CDR3 DNA, 39 bases read in frame from base 1. The chain is encoded by TRBV6-6 joined to TRBJ1-5; the best D guess is TRBD1, with 6 bases matching. Sequences were obtained from PBMCs. This receptor was taken from a man aged 18 to 35 in good health and CMV-seropositive. The sequence in DNA is TGTGCCAGCAGTCGGACAGAGACCCAGCCCCAGCATTTT. This is translated as CASSRTETQPQHF.